Listed below are T cell receptor beta chains from one sample, sequenced in a study of siplizumab effects on memory and regulatory T cells. Generated by immunoSEQ multiplex PCR, the TCRdb table keeps only in-frame clones and is missing some. This table has about 100,000 clones, around 92% appearing once. The sequenced material came from CD4+ T cells sorted from blood. The receptors shown here come from a human donor in good health. Some clones in this sample may be carry-over from other donors' samples. CDR3s include the opening cysteine and the closing phenylalanine or tryptophan. D genes are given only for firm matches. The size field is filled for only some rows; it gives once, few, many or a size class.

>TRBJ2-2|TRBV18|NA|18|NA
CASSPRKVGTAGTGELFF
>TRBJ1-4|TRBV4-1|NA|15|TRBD1
CASSGQGAVNEKLFF
>TRBJ2-2|TRBV7-3|once|15|NA
CASSDGGKRGGELFF
>TRBJ1-4|TRBV2|NA|16|TRBD1
CASSLKGQEINEKLFF
>TRBJ2-7|TRBV5-5|NA|16|NA
CASSPLGGDSSYEQYF
>TRBJ2-1|TRBV5-6|NA|9|NA
CASSSEQFF
>TRBJ2-5|TRBV7-2|once|14|TRBD2
CASSIPSGQETQYF
>TRBJ2-3|TRBV30|NA|14|TRBD2
CAWKRTSGRDTQYF
>TRBJ2-3|TRBV10-3|few|14|NA
CAIRPAIYTDTQYF
>TRBJ1-3|TRBV10-2|NA|14|NA
CASSESPNGNTIYF
>TRBJ1-5|TRBV18|NA|16|NA
CASSPPGGGGNQPQHF